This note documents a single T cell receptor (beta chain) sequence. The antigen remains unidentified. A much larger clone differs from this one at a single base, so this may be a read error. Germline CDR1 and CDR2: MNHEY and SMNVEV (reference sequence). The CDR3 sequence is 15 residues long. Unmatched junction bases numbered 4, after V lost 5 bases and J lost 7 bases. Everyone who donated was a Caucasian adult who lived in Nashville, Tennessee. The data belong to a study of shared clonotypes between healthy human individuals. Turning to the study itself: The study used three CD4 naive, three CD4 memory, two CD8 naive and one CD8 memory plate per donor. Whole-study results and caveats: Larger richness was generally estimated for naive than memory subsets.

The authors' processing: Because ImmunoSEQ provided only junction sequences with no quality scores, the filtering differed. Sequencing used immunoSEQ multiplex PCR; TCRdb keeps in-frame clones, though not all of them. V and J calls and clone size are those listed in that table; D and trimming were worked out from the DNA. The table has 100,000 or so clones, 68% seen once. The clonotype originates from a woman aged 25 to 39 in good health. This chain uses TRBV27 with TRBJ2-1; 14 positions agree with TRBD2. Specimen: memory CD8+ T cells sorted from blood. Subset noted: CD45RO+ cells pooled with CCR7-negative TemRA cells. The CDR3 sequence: CASSDGTSGSNEQFF. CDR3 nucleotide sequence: TGTGCCAGCAGTGACGGGACTAGCGGGAGTAATGAGCAGTTCTTC.